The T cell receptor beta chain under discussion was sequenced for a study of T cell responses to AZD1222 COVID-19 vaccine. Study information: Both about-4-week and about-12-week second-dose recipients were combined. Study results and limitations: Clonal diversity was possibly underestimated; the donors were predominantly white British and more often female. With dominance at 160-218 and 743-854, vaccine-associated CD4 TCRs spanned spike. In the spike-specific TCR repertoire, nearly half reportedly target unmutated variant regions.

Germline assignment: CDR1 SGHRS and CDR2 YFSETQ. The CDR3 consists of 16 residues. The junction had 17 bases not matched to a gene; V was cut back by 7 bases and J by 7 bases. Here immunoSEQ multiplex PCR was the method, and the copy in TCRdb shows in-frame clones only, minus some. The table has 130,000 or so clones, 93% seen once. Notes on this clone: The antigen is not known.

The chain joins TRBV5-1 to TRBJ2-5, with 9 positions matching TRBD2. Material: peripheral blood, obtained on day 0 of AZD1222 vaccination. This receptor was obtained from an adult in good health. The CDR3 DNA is TGCGCCAGCTGGGGGGGCCTAGCGGGACCCCAGGGGACCCAGTACTTC. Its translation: CASWGGLAGPQGTQYF.